This entry lists 11 T cell receptor beta chains sequenced from one sample in a study of identical twins. TCRdb passed the 5' RACE reads through MiXCR, listing each CDR3 protein once. The repertoire holds 450,000 to 650,000 distinct CDR3 sequences, around 9.6% seen once, with roughly 3% in the top ten. These data also formed part of another study, on yellow fever vaccine responses in identical twins.

Sequenced input: PBMCs. The receptors derive from a young woman in good health.

This clonotype was seen many times. CDR3 loop: CAIRVRNNEQFF. In DNA, the CDR3 is TGTGCCATCAGGGTGAGGAACAATGAGCAGTTCTTC. This chain links TRBV10-3 with TRBJ2-1; no reliable D call. Trimming took 6 bases from V and 5 from J, leaving 8 bases between them. Germline loops: CDR1 ENHRY, CDR2 SYGVKD. CDR3 length: 12 amino acids.

This clonotype has only a few counts. The chain is built from TRBV7-9 and TRBJ2-5; D is possibly TRBD1 (6 bases). This CDR3 has 15 amino acids. In germline, CDR1 is SEHNR, CDR2 FQNEAQ (reference sequence). The V gene lost 1 base and the J gene lost 7 bases, with 16 bases spanning the gap. This CDR3 is CASSLESRGFVTQYF. In DNA, the CDR3 is TGTGCCAGCAGCTTAGAGTCCAGGGGTTTTGTGACCCAGTACTTC.

This rearrangement joins TRBV20-1 to TRBJ2-1; tentative D call: TRBD1 (8 bases). Per germline, CDR1 DFQATT and CDR2 SNEGSKA (reference sequence). The CDR3 sequence is 18 residues long. The ends were cut back, 6 bases at V and 7 bases at J, with 31 bases in the middle. As DNA, the CDR3 is TGCAGTGCGGACCCTTACTCCTTACAGGGGGTGCGGGAGAATGAGCAGTTCTTC. This sequence encodes CSADPYSLQGVRENEQFF.

J is TRBJ1-2 and V is TRBV3-1, with 7 bases that match TRBD1. V lost 1 base to trimming and J lost 7 bases; unmatched junction nucleotides: 9. The germline V gene encodes CDR1 LGHDT and CDR2 YNNKEL (reference sequence). The CDR3 covers 15 residues. CDR3 in amino acids: CASSQATGFSIGYTF. The CDR3 coding sequence is TGTGCCAGCAGCCAAGCGACAGGGTTTTCCATTGGCTACACCTTC.

This clonotype has just a few counts. V gene TRBV12-3 or TRBV12-4 combines with J gene TRBJ2-3, with TRBD2 matching over 8 bases. This CDR3 has 15 amino acids. The trim removed 5 bases at V and 4 bases at J, leaving 8 bases unmatched. The DNA of the CDR3 is TGTGCCAGCAGTGAAATGGGACTAGTCGCAGATACGCAGTATTTT. Protein product: CASSEMGLVADTQYF.

The rearrangement links TRBV20-1 to TRBJ2-1; 12 nucleotides match TRBD2. Per the germline V gene, CDR1 is DFQATT and CDR2 is SNEGSKA (reference sequence). CDR3 length equals 13 residues. V gave up 5 bases and J gave up 8 bases; unmatched junction bases: 4. CDR3 in amino acids: CSAGRLAGDEQFF. CDR3 nucleotides: TGCAGTGCTGGCAGACTAGCGGGAGATGAGCAGTTCTTC.

The J gene is TRBJ2-7, the V gene TRBV28, with D maybe TRBD1 (6 bases). The CDR3 runs to 14 residues. The germline V and J ends were trimmed by 6 bases and 2 bases, with 14 bases remaining between them. Germline lookup yields CDR1 MDHEN and CDR2 SYDVKM. The CDR3 here is CASRPGQKTYEQYF. The CDR3 DNA sequence: TGTGCCAGCAGACCCGGACAGAAAACCTACGAGCAGTACTTC. Full variable domain (outside the CDR3, taken from reference TRBV28 and TRBJ2-7): DVKVTQSSRYLVKRTGEKVFLECVQDMDHENMFWYRQDPGLGLRLIYFSYDVKMKEKGDIPEGYSVSREKKERFSLILESASTNQTSMYLCASRPGQKTYEQYFGPGTRLTVT.

The V and J genes are TRBV20-1 and TRBJ2-7; possible D gene TRBD2, 6 bases. With 6 bases removed from V and 7 bases from J, the gap between germline ends came to 22 bases. Germline loops: CDR1 DFQATT, CDR2 SNEGSKA (reference sequence). The CDR3 runs 14 residues. In DNA, the CDR3 is TGCAGTGCCAGATTTATCGCGGGGCTCCAGGAGCAGTACTTC. This gives the protein CSARFIAGLQEQYF.

This chain links TRBV7-9 with TRBJ2-7; 7 bases fit TRBD2. CDR1 is SEHNR, CDR2 FQNEAQ, per germline (reference sequence). The CDR3 runs to 15 residues. V shed 6 bases and J 4 bases; nucleotides not matched to a gene: 12. The CDR3 spells CASSRAGVGAYEQYF. Written as DNA, the CDR3 is TGTGCCAGCAGTAGGGCGGGAGTAGGGGCTTACGAGCAGTACTTC.

This clonotype has a count of ten or more. The chain carries TRBV7-6 and TRBJ1-5; D ambiguous. The CDR3 sequence is 16 residues long. Germline V CDR1 and CDR2: SGHVS, FNYEAQ. The V and J ends lost 1 base and 0 bases respectively, with 10 bases between them. CDR3 in amino acids: CASSLEGPLSNQPQHF. The CDR3 region has the DNA TGTGCCAGCAGCTTAGAAGGGCCTCTTAGCAATCAGCCCCAGCATTTT.

This clonotype came up many times. The chain uses TRBV7-6 and TRBJ2-2; 8 nucleotides match TRBD2. The CDR3 extends over 16 amino acids. Germline CDR1 SGHVS, CDR2 FNYEAQ. The trim removed 5 bases at V and 1 base at J, leaving 6 bases unmatched. CDR3 residues: CASSLGSGGNTGELFF. Here the CDR3 DNA reads TGTGCCAGCAGCCTGGGAAGCGGGGGGAACACCGGGGAGCTGTTTTTT.